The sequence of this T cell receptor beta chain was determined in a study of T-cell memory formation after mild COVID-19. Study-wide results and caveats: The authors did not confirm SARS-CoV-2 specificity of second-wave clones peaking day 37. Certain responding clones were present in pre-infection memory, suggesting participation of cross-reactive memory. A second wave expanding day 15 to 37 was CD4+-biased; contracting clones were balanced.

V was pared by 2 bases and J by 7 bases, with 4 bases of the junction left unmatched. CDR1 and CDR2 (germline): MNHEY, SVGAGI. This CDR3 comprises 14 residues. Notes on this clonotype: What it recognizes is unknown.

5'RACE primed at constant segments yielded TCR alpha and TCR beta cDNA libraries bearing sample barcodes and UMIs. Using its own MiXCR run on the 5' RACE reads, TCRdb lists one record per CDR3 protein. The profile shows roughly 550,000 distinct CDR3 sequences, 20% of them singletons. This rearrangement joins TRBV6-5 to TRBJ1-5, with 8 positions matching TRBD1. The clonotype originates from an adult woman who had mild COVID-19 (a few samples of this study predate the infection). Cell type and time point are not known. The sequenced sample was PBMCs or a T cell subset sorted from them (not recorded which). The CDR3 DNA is TGTGCCAGCAGTTACCTACAGGGGGGACAGCCCCAGCATTTT. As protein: CASSYLQGGQPQHF.